The 7 T cell receptor beta chains reported below all come from one sample, sequenced in a study of human T cells and chemical hapten exposure. The time point was: patch test 1, 2 weeks after DPC sensitization. Treatment specified: therapeutic diphenylcyclopropenone sensitization with weekly scalp DPC. TCRdb reprocessed the RACE reads with MiXCR, giving one entry per CDR3 protein. The data show under 200,000 distinct CDR3 sequences, with more than 12% seen just once and 1.7% held by the top ten. The source was whole blood, collected in connection with sensitization to the hapten diphenylcyclopropenone (DPC). Receptors originate from a woman under 40 with alopecia areata. Some clones in this sample may be carry-over from other donors' samples.

The J gene is TRBJ2-7, the V gene TRBV6-2 or TRBV6-3; 9 nucleotides align to TRBD2. CDR3 length: 14 residues. Germline loops: CDR1 MNHEY, CDR2 SVGEGT. The CDR3 nucleotides read TGTGTCAGTTCCCGAGCGGGAGGAGTTTACGAGCAGTACTTC. This encodes CVSSRAGGVYEQYF.

The chain recombines TRBV19 with TRBJ1-2; no definite D call. V was clipped by 7 bases and J by 6 bases, with 12 bases between them. CDR1 is LNHDA, CDR2 SQIVND, per germline (reference sequence). The CDR3 length is 12 residues. The CDR3 reads CASTETHDGYTF. The CDR3 nucleotides are TGTGCCAGTACCGAAACCCACGATGGCTACACCTTC. Variable domain in full (rest from reference TRBV19 and TRBJ1-2): DGGITQSPKYLFRKEGQNVTLSCEQNLNHDAMYWYRQDPGQGLRLIYYSQIVNDFQKGDIAEGYSVSREKKESFPLTVTSAQKNPTAFYLCASTETHDGYTFGSGTRLTVV.

This clonotype was detected ten times or more. The rearrangement uses TRBV20-1 and TRBJ2-6, with 8 bases lining up with TRBD1. The trim removed 6 bases at V and 0 bases at J, leaving 4 bases unmatched. Germline V CDR1 and CDR2: DFQATT, SNEGSKA (reference sequence). The CDR3 has 15 amino acids. The DNA of the CDR3 is TGCAGTGCGGGACAGGTATTCTCTGGGGCCAACGTCCTGACTTTC. Its translation: CSAGQVFSGANVLTF.

The V call is TRBV20-1, the J call TRBJ2-7; a weak D match, TRBD1 (6 bases). This CDR3 has 15 amino acids. Per germline, CDR1 DFQATT and CDR2 SNEGSKA (reference sequence). V lost 2 bases and J 0 bases, leaving 14 bases between the germline ends. The CDR3 loop is CSARPARGSSYEQYF. The CDR3 nucleotides read TGCAGTGCTAGACCCGCTAGGGGGAGCTCCTACGAGCAGTACTTC.

The rearrangement joins TRBV21-1 to TRBJ1-4; the table names TRBD1, a call not compared with the DNA. TRBV21-1 is a pseudogene segment. The CDR3 runs 14 residues. The CDR3 region is CASKPGTANEKLFF. The CDR3 nucleotides are TGTGCCAGCAAACCGGGGACGGCTAATGAAAAACTGTTTTTT.

This clonotype has only a few counts. The chain carries TRBV12-3 or TRBV12-4 and TRBJ2-4; D is perhaps TRBD2 (5 bases). Trimming removed 3 bases at V and 0 bases at J, with 21 bases between. This CDR3 comprises 19 residues. This CDR3 is CASSFLSGSGSLAKNIQYF. CDR3 nucleotide sequence: TGTGCCAGCAGTTTTCTAAGTGGCTCGGGGTCGCTAGCCAAAAACATTCAGTACTTC.

This clonotype was counted only a few times. The rearrangement links TRBV6-2 or TRBV6-3 to TRBJ1-1; 7 nucleotides match TRBD1. The CDR3 covers 14 residues. Unmatched junction bases numbered 4, after V lost 0 bases and J lost 6 bases. Germline CDR1 and CDR2: MNHEY and SVGEGT. This chain's CDR3 is CASSYSSGGAEAFF. CDR3 DNA sequence: TGTGCCAGCAGTTACTCCTCAGGGGGGGCTGAAGCTTTCTTT.